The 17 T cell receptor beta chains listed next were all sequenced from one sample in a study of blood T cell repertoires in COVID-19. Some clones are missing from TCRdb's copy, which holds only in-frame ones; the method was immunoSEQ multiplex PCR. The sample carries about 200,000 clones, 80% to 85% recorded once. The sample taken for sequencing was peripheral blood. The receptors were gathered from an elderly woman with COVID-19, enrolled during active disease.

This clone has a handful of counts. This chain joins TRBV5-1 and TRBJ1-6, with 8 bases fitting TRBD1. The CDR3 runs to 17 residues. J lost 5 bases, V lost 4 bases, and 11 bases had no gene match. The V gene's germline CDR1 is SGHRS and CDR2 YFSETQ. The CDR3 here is CASSPRAGTGNNSPLHF. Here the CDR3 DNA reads TGCGCCAGCAGCCCCCGTGCCGGGACAGGCAATAATTCACCCCTCCACTTT.

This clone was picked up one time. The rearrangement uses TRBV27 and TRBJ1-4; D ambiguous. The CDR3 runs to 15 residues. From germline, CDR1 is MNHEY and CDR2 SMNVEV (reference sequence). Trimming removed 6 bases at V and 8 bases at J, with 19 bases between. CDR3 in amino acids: CASRSLKEGVEKLFF. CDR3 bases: TGTGCCAGCAGGTCCCTCAAGGAGGGTGTCGAAAAACTGTTTTTT.

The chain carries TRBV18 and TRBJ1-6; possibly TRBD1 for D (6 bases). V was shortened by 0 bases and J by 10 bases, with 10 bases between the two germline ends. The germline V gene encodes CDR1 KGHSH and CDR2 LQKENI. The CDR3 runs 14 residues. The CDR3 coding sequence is TGTGCCAGCTCACCACCTCAGGGGAGCTCACCCCTCCACTTT. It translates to CASSPPQGSSPLHF.

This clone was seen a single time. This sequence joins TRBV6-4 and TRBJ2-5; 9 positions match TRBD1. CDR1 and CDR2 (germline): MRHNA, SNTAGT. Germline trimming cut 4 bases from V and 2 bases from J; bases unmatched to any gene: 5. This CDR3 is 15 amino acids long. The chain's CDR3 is CASSVNRGRQETQYF. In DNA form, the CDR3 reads TGTGCCAGCAGTGTAAACAGGGGGCGGCAAGAGACCCAGTACTTC.

CDR3 DNA sequence: TGTGCCAGCAGTCCCCAGGGGGGTGAGCAGTTCTTC. Translating it yields CASSPQGGEQFF. The V gene is TRBV6-2 or TRBV6-3, the J gene TRBJ2-1; weak D call: TRBD1 (7 bases). Trimming took off 5 bases at V and 9 bases at J, with 11 bases between the two ends. From germline, CDR1 is MNHEY and CDR2 SVGEGT. The CDR3 consists of 12 residues.

The CDR3 reads CASSDRQGTFQPQHF. CDR3 bases: TGTGCCAGCAGTGACAGACAGGGGACCTTCCAGCCCCAGCATTTT. The rearrangement uses TRBV2 and TRBJ1-5, with TRBD1 matching over 8 bases. Trimming removed 3 bases from V and 7 bases from J; junction bases left unmatched: 8. The V gene's germline CDR1 is SNHLY and CDR2 FYNNEI. The CDR3 runs to 15 residues.

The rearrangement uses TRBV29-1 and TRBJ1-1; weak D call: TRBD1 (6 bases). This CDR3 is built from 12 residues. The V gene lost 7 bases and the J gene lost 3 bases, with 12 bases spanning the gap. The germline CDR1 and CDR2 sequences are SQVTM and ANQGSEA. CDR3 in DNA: TGCAGCGCTGAGGGGGGTTACACTGAAGCTTTCTTT. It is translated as CSAEGGYTEAFF.

The CDR3 sequence is CASRSGQSGQPQHF. The CDR3 nucleotides read TGTGCCAGCAGGTCCGGACAGTCGGGTCAGCCCCAGCATTTT. The V call is TRBV6-1, the J call TRBJ1-5; the D gene is possibly TRBD1 (6 bases). The CDR3 is made up of 14 amino acids. Trimming pared 6 bases from V and 6 bases from J, leaving 15 bases between. Germline V gene data show CDR1 as MNHNS and CDR2 as SASEGT.

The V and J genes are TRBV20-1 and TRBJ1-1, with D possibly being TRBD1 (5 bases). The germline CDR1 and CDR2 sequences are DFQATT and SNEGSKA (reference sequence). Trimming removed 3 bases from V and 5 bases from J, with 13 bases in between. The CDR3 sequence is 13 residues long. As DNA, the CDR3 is TGCAGTGCTAGTATGCCGGGGGAAACTGAAGCTTTCTTT. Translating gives CSASMPGETEAFF.

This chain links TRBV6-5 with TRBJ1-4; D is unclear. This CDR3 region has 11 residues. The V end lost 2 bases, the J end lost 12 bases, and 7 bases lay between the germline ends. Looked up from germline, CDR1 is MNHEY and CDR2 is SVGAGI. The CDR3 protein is CASSYGRELFF. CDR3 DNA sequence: TGTGCCAGCAGTTACGGCCGGGAACTGTTTTTT.

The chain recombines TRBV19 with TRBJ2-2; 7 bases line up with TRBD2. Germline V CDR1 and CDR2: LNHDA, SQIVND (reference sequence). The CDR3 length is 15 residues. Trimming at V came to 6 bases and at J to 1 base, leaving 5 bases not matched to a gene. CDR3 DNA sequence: TGTGCCAGTAGGGTCGGGGGGAAGAACACCGGGGAGCTGTTTTTT. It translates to CASRVGGKNTGELFF.

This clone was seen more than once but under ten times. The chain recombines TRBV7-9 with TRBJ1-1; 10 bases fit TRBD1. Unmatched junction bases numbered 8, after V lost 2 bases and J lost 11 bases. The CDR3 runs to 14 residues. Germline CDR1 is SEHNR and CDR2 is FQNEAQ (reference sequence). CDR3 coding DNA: TGTGCCAGCAGCTTAACAGCGACAGGGGGCAACGCTTTCTTT. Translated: CASSLTATGGNAFF.

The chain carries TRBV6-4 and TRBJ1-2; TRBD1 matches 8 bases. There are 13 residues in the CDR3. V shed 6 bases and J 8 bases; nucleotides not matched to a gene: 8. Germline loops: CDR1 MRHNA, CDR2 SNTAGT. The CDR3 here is CASSTGTGGGYTF. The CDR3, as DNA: TGTGCCAGCAGCACCGGGACAGGAGGAGGCTACACCTTC.

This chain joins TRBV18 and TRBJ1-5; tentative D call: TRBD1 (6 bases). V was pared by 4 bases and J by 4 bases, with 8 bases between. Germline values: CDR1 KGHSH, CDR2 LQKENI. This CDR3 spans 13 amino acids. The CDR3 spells CASSLQGNQPQHF. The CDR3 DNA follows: TGTGCCAGCTCACTACAGGGTAATCAGCCCCAGCATTTT.

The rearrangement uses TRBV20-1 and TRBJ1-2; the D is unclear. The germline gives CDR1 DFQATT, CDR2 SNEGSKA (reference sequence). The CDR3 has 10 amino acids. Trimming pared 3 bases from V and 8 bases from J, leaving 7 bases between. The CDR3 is CSASKEGYTF. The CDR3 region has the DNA TGCAGTGCTAGTAAAGAGGGCTACACCTTC.

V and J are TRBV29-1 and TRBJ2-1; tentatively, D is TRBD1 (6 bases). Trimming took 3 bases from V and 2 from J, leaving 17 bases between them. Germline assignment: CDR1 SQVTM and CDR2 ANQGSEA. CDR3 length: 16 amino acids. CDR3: CSVDKIRGLAYNEQFF. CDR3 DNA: TGCAGCGTTGATAAGATCAGGGGTCTGGCCTACAATGAGCAGTTCTTC.

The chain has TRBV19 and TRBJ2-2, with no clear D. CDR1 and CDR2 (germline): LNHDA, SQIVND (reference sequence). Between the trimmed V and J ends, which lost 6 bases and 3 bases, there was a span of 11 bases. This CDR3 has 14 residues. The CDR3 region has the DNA TGTGCCAGTAGATATCTAGGAGACACCGGGGAGCTGTTTTTT. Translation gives CASRYLGDTGELFF.